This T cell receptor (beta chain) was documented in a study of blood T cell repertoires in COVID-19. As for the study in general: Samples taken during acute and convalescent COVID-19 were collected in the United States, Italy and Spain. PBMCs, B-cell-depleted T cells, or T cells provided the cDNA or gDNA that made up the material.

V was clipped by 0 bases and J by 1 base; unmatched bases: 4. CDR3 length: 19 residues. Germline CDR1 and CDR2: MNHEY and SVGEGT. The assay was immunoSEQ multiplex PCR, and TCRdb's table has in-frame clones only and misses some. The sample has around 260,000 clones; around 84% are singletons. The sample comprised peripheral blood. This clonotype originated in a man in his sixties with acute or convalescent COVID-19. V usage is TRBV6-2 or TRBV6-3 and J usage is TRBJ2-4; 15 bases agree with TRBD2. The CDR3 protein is CASSYSGTSGRLAKNIQYF. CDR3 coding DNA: TGTGCCAGCAGTTACTCGGGGACTAGCGGGAGGTTGGCCAAAAACATTCAGTACTTC.